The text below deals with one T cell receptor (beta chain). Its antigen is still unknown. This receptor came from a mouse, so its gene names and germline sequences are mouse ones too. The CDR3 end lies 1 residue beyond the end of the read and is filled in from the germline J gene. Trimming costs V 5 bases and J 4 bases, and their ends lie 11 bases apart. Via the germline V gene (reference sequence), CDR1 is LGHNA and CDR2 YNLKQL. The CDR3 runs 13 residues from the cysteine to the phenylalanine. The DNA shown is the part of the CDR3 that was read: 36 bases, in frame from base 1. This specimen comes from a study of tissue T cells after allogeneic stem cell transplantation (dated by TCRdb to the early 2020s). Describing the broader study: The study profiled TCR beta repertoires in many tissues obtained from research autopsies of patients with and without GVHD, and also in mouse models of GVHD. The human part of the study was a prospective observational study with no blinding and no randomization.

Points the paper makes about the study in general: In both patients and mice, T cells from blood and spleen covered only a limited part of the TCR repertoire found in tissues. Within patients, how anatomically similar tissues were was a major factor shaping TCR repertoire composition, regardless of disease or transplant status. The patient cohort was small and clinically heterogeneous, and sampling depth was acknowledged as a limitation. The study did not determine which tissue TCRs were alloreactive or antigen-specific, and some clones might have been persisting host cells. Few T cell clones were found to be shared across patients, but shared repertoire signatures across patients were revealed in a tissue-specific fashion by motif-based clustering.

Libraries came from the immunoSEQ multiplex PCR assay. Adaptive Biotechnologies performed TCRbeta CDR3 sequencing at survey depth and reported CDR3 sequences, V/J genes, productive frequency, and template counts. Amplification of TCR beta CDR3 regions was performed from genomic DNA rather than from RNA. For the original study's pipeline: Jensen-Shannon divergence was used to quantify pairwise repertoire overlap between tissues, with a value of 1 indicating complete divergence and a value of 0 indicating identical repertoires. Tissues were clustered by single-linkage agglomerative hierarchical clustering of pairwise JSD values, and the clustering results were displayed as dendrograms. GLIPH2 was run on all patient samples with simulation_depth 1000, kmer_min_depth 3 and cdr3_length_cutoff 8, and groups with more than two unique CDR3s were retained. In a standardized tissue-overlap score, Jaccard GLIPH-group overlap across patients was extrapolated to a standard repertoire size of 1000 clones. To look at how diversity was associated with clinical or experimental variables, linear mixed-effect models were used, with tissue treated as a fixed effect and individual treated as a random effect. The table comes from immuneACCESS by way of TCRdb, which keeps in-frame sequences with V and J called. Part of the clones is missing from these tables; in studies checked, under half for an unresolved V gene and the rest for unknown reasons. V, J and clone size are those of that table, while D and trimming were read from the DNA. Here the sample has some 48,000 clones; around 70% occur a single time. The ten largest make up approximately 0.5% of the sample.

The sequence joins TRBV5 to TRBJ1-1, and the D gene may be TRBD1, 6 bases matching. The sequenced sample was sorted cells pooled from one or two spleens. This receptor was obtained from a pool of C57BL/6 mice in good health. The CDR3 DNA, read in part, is TGTGCCAGCAGCTCAGGGGAAGGCACAGAAGTCTTC. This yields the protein CASSSGEGTEVF. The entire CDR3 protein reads CASSSGEGTEVFF.